Listed below are T cell receptor beta chains from one sample, sequenced in a study of radiotherapy plus CTLA-4 blockade in lung cancer. The table came from immunoSEQ multiplex PCR; TCRdb's copy has only in-frame clones and leaves some out. The data show roughly 13,000 clones, approximately 87% seen once. The starting material was peripheral blood, obtained from a patient treated with radiotherapy plus ipilimumab. The source of these receptors is a human donor with non-small cell lung cancer that progressed on radiotherapy plus ipilimumab. Some clones in this sample may be carry-over from other donors' samples. Each CDR3 is given without its conserved first and last residue. Fields, in order: clone size, J gene, V gene, D gene, CDR3 protein. The D gene is left open where the match is weak. Some rows have no size entry. The others give once, few or many, or a class for an expanded clone.

clone size: .; J gene: TRBJ1-2; V gene: TRBV19; D gene: .; CDR3 protein: ASSSTAVDYGYT
clone size: .; J gene: TRBJ2-7; V gene: TRBV4-2; D gene: TRBD2; CDR3 protein: ASSQQLAGDYEQY
clone size: .; J gene: TRBJ2-7; V gene: TRBV2; D gene: .; CDR3 protein: ASSELLASPEQY
clone size: once; J gene: TRBJ2-5; V gene: TRBV7-6; D gene: .; CDR3 protein: ASSKFFEREETQY
clone size: .; J gene: TRBJ2-7; V gene: TRBV27; D gene: TRBD1; CDR3 protein: ASSWNRGSEQY
clone size: .; J gene: TRBJ1-2; V gene: TRBV5-5; D gene: TRBD1; CDR3 protein: ASSAGQGADGYT
clone size: .; J gene: TRBJ1-1; V gene: TRBV5-1; D gene: .; CDR3 protein: ASSLGAQNTEAF
clone size: few; J gene: TRBJ2-3; V gene: TRBV5-5; D gene: .; CDR3 protein: ASSTGTINTQY
clone size: once; J gene: TRBJ2-4; V gene: TRBV7-2; D gene: TRBD2; CDR3 protein: ASSLVSASGGLAKNIQY
clone size: .; J gene: TRBJ2-7; V gene: TRBV7-9; D gene: .; CDR3 protein: ASSLSGGSLAIFYEQY
clone size: few; J gene: TRBJ1-2; V gene: TRBV28; D gene: .; CDR3 protein: ASSSLGGGNVYGYT
clone size: .; J gene: TRBJ2-1; V gene: TRBV10-3; D gene: .; CDR3 protein: AIRGGPMTSYNEQF
clone size: .; J gene: TRBJ2-1; V gene: TRBV18; D gene: .; CDR3 protein: ASSPEQGNEQF